Given below is one T cell receptor beta chain in context. The antigen remains undetermined. The sample comes from a study of blood T cells in healthy people across ages. Regarding the study as a whole: The study regarded diversity estimates from one million T cells as underestimates. Conclusively comparing naive with antigen-experienced cells was impossible with unsorted PBMCs.

Germline CDR1 LGHNA, CDR2 YSLEER. The CDR3 is 13 amino acids. The V gene lost 4 bases and the J gene lost 4 bases, with 10 bases spanning the gap. Using a J-beta primer mix together with a sample-barcoded 5' primer, a second PCR was run for roughly 6 to 12 cycles. A tag from a template-switch adaptor with 12 random nucleotides marked each cDNA molecule. TCRdb reprocessed the 5' RACE reads with MiXCR, giving one entry per CDR3 protein. The data hold 540,000 or so distinct CDR3 sequences, with about 26% observed a single time. The specimen sequenced was blood. V gene TRBV4-3 combines with J gene TRBJ1-2; D is ambiguous. This sequence was found in a woman between 65 and 79 years old in good health. In DNA, the CDR3 is TGCGCCAGCAGCCCCAGTGGTAGCTATGGCTACACCTTC. This encodes CASSPSGSYGYTF.